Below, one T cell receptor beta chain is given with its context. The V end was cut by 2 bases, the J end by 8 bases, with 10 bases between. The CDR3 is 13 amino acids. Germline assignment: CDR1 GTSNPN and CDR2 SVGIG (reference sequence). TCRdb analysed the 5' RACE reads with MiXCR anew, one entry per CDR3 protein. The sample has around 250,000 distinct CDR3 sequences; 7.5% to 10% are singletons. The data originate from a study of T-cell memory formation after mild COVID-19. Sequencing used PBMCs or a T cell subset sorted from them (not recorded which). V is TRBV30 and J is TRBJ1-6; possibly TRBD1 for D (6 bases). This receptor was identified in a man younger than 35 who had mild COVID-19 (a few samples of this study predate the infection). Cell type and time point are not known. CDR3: CAWSLDSYSPLHF. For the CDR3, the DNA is TGTGCCTGGAGTCTGGACAGTTATTCACCCCTCCACTTT.